This T cell receptor beta chain was sequenced during a study of radiation and T cells in renal cell carcinoma. As for time point: blood 2 weeks post-SBRT. Regarding treatment: 15 Gy SBRT to primary tumor, nephrectomy 4 weeks later. Clones were sequenced by immunoSEQ multiplex PCR, and TCRdb holds only the in-frame ones, with some missing. Among some 120,000 clones, more than 80% were seen once, and the ten largest hold approximately 2%. The CDR3 spans 13 residues. Trimming removed 3 bases from V and 4 bases from J, with 10 bases in between. The germline CDR1 and CDR2 sequences are LNHDA and SQIVND (reference sequence).

The input for sequencing was blood, taken from a patient whose treatment included radiotherapy and nephrectomy. The chain uses TRBV19 and TRBJ2-7; D tentatively fits TRBD1 or TRBD2 (5 bases each). The receptor was isolated from a woman aged 55 to 70 with renal cell carcinoma. CDR3 protein: CASSIQGRYEQYF. The DNA of the CDR3 is TGTGCCAGTAGTATCCAGGGACGGTACGAGCAGTACTTC.